This record covers a single TCR beta chain. The antigen is unknown. Trimming at V came to 0 bases and at J to 4 bases, leaving 4 bases not matched to a gene. Germline-derived CDR1 and CDR2 are SGHTA and FQGNSA. The CDR3 loop spans 16 amino acids. The data are from a study of cytomegalovirus exposure and HLA in healthy donors. Notes on the study in general: Presence/absence analyses assumed roughly uniform sequencing depth across donors.

The PCR contained 60 Vbeta and 13 Jbeta primers. Sequencing was performed with immunoSEQ multiplex PCR; in TCRdb, only in-frame clones are kept and a portion is missing. This table has some 87,000 clones, 77% appearing once. Sequencing was done on a sample of PBMCs. V usage is TRBV7-2 and J usage is TRBJ2-5; TRBD1 matches 11 bases. The sequence came from a man aged 50 or older in good health and CMV-seropositive. The CDR3 protein is CASSLAGQGVSETQYF. DNA for the CDR3: TGTGCCAGCAGCTTAGCGGGACAGGGGGTTTCAGAGACCCAGTACTTC.